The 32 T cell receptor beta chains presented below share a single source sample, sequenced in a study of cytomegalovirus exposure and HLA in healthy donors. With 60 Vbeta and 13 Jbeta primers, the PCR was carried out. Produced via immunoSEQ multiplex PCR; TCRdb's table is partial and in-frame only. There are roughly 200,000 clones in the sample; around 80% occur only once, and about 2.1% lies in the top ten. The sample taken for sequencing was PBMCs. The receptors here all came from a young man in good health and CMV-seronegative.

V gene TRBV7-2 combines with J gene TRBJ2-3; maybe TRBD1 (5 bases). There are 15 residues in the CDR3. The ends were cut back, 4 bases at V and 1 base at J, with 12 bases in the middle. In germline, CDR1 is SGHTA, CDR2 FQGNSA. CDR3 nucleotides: TGTGCCAGCAGCTCAACAGGTTATGGCACAGATACGCAGTATTTT. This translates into CASSSTGYGTDTQYF.

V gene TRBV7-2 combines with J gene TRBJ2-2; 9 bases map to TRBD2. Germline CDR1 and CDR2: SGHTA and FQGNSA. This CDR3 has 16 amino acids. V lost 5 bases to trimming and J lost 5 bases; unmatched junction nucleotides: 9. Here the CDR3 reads CASSMFSGRGTGELFF. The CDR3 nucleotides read TGTGCCAGCAGCATGTTTAGCGGGAGAGGTACCGGGGAGCTGTTTTTT. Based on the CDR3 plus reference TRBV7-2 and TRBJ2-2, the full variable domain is GAGVSQSPSNKVTEKGKDVELRCDPISGHTALYWYRQSLGQGLEFLIYFQGNSAPDKSGLPSDRFSAERTGGSVSTLTIQRTQQEDSAVYLCASSMFSGRGTGELFFGEGSRLTVL.

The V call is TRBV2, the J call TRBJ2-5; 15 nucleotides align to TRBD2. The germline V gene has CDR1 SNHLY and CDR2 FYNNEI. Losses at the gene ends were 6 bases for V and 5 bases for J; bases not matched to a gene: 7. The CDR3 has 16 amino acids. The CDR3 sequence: CASRGTSGRNRETQYF. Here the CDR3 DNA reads TGTGCCAGCAGGGGGACTAGCGGGAGGAACCGGGAGACCCAGTACTTC.

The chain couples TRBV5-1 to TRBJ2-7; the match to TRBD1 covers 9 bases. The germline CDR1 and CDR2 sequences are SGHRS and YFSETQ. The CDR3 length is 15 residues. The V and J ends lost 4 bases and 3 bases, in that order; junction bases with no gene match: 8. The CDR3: CASSLGQGSFYEQYF. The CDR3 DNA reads TGCGCCAGCAGCCTCGGACAGGGGAGTTTCTACGAGCAGTACTTC.

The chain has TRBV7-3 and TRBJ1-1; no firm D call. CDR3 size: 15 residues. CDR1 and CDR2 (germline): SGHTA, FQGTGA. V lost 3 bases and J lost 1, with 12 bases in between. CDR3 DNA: TGTGCCAGCAGCTTTTTGGGCGGAGGGAACACTGAAGCTTTCTTT. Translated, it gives CASSFLGGGNTEAFF.

The CDR3 sequence is CASNIGGAANYGYTF. The CDR3 DNA sequence: TGTGCCAGCAACATAGGGGGCGCGGCTAACTATGGCTACACCTTC. The chain employs TRBV28 and TRBJ1-2; 7 bases line up with TRBD1. After removal of 7 bases from V and 0 bases from J, the junction contained 8 bases not matched to a gene. The CDR3 consists of 15 residues. The germline gives CDR1 MDHEN, CDR2 SYDVKM.

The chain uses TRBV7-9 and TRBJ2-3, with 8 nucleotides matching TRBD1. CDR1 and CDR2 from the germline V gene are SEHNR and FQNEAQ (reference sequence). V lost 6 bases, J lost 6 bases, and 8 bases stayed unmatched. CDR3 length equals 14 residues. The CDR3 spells CASSGQGAGDTQYF. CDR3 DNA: TGTGCCAGCAGTGGGCAGGGGGCTGGGGATACGCAGTATTTT.

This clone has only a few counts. The DNA of the CDR3 is TGTGCCAGCAGTTATGAAGGACTAGCGGGAGGGGGTGATGAGACCCAGTACTTC. It translates to CASSYEGLAGGGDETQYF. J is TRBJ2-5 and V is TRBV2; 15 bases agree with TRBD2. The germline gives CDR1 SNHLY, CDR2 FYNNEI. The CDR3 is made up of 18 amino acids. J gave up 5 bases and V 5 bases, and 12 bases lay outside the gene matches.

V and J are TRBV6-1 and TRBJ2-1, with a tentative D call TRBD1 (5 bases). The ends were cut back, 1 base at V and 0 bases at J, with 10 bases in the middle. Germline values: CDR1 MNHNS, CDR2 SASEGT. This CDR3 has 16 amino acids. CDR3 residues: CASSEGTYSSYNEQFF. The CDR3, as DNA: TGTGCCAGCAGTGAAGGGACATACTCCTCCTACAATGAGCAGTTCTTC.

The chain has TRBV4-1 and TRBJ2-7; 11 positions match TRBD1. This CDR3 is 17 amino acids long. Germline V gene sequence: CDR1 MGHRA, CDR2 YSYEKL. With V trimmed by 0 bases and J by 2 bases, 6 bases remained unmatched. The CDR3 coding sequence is TGCGCCAGCAGCCAAGATTCAGGGACAGGGGGAGCCTACGAGCAGTACTTC. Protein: CASSQDSGTGGAYEQYF.

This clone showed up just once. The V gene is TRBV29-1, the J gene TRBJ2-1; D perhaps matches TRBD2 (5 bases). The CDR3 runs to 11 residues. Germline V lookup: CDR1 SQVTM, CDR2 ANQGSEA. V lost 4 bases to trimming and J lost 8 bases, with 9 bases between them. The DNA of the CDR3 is TGCAGCGTTGTGCCCGGGGATGAGCAGTTCTTC. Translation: CSVVPGDEQFF.

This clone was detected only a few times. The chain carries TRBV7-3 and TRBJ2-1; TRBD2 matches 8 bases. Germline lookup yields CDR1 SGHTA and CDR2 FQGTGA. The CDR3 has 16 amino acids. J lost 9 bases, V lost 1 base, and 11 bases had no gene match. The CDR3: CASSLMATSVIGEQFF. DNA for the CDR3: TGTGCCAGCAGCTTAATGGCGACTAGCGTTATTGGTGAGCAGTTCTTC.

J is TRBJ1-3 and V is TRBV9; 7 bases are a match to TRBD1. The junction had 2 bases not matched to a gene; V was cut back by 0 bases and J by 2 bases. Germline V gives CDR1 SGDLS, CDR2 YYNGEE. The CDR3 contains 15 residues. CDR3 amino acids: CASSVGGGTGNTIYF. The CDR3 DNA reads TGTGCCAGCAGCGTAGGAGGGGGCACTGGAAACACCATATATTTT.

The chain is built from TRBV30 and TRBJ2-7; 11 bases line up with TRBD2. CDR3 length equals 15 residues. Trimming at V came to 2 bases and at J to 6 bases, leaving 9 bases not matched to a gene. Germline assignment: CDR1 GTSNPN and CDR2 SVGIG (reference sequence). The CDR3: CAWSLLAGDVGEQYF. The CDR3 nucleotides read TGTGCCTGGAGTTTACTAGCGGGAGATGTGGGCGAGCAGTACTTC.

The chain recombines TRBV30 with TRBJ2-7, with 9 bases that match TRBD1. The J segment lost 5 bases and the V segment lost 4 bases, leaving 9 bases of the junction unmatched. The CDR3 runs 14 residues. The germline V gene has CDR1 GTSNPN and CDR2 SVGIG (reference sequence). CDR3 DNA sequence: TGTGCCTGGACGACAGGGGGGTGGTTGGACGAGCAGTACTTC. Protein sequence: CAWTTGGWLDEQYF.

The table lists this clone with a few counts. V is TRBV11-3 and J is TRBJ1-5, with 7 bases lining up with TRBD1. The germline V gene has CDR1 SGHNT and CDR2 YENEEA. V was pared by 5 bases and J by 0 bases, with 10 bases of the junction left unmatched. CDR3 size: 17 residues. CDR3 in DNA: TGTGCCAGCAGCACCCGCCGACAGGGTTATAGCAATCAGCCCCAGCATTTT. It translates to CASSTRRQGYSNQPQHF. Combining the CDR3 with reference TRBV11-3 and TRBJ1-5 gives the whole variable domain EAGVVQSPRYKIIEKKQPVAFWCNPISGHNTLYWYLQNLGQGPELLIRYENEEAVDDSQLPKDRFSAERLKGVDSTLKIQPAELGDSAVYLCASSTRRQGYSNQPQHFGDGTRLSIL.

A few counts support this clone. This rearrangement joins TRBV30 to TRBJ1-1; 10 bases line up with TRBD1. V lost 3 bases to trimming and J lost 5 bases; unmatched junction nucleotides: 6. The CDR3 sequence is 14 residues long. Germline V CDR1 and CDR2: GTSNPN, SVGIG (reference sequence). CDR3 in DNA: TGTGCCTGGAGAACCCTGGGACAGGGGACTGAAGCTTTCTTT. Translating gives CAWRTLGQGTEAFF.

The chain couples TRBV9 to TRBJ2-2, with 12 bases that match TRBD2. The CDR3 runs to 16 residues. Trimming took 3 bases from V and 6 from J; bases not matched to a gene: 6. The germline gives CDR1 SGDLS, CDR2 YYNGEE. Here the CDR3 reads CASSGSGTSGPGELFF. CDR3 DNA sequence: TGTGCCAGCAGCGGATCCGGGACTAGCGGGCCCGGGGAGCTGTTTTTT.

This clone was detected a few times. The CDR3 loop is CASSNIGVDTQYF. In DNA form, the CDR3 reads TGTGCCAGCAGCAACATAGGGGTAGATACGCAGTATTTT. V usage is TRBV11-3 and J usage is TRBJ2-3; a weak D match, TRBD1 (5 bases). CDR1 SGHNT and CDR2 YENEEA come from the germline V gene. Trimming left V 5 bases short and J 5 bases short, with 11 bases between. CDR3 size: 13 residues.

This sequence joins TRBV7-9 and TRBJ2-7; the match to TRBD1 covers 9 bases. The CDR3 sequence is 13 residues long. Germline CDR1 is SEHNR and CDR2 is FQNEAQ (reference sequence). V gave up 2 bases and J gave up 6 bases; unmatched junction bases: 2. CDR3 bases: TGTGCCAGCAGCTTACTACAGGGGGCCGAGCAGTACTTC. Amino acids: CASSLLQGAEQYF.

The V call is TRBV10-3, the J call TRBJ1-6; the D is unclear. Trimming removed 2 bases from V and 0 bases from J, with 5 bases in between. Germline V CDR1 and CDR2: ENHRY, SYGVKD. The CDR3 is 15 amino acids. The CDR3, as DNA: TGTGCCATCAGTGAGACGAGCTCCTATAATTCACCCCTCCACTTT. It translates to CAISETSSYNSPLHF.

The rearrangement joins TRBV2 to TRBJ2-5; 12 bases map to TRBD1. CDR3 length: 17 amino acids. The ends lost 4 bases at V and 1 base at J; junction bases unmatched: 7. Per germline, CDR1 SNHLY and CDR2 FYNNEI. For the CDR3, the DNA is TGTGCCAGCAGTGTGATGGGACAGGGGGCACTCCAAGAGACCCAGTACTTC. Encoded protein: CASSVMGQGALQETQYF.

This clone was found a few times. The CDR3 sequence is CASSQESGRAFYEQYF. The DNA for the CDR3 is TGCGCCAGCAGCCAAGAGAGCGGGAGGGCCTTCTACGAGCAGTACTTC. This chain uses TRBV4-1 with TRBJ2-7; 10 bases agree with TRBD2. Germline V gene data show CDR1 as MGHRA and CDR2 as YSYEKL. The CDR3 contains 16 residues. The V gene end was trimmed by 0 bases and the J gene end by 3 bases; junction bases not matched to a gene: 5.

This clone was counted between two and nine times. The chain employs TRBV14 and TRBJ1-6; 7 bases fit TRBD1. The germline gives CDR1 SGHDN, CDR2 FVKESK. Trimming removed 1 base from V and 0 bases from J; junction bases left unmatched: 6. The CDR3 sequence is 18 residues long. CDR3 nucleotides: TGTGCCAGCAGCCAAGGGGGCAGGGGGATCTCCTATAATTCACCCCTCCACTTT. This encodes CASSQGGRGISYNSPLHF.

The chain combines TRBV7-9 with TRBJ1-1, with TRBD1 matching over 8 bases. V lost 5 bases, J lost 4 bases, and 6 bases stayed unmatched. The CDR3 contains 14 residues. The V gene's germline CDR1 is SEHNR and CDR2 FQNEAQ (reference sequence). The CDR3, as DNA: TGTGCCAGCAGCAGGCAACAGGGGGGCACTGAAGCTTTCTTT. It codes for CASSRQQGGTEAFF.

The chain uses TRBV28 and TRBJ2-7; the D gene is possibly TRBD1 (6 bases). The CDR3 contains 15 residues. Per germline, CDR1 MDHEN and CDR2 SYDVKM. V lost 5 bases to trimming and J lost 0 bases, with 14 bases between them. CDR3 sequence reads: CASSHRSGHSYEQYF. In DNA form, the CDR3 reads TGTGCCAGCAGTCATCGCTCGGGACACTCCTACGAGCAGTACTTC.

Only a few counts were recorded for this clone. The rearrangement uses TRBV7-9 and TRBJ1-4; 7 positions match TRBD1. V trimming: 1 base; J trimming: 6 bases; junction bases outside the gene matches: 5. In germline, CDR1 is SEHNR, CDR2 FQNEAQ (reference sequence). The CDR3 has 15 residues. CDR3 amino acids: CASSLGGGGYEKLFF. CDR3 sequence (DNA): TGTGCCAGCAGCTTAGGCGGAGGGGGCTATGAAAAACTGTTTTTT.

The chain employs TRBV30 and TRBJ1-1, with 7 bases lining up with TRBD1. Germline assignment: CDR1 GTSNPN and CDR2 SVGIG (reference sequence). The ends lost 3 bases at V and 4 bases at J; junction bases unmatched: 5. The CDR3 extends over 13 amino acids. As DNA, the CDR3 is TGTGCCTGGAGAAAGGGGGCGCGCACTGAAGCTTTCTTT. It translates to CAWRKGARTEAFF. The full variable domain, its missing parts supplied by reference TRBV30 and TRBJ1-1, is SQTIHQWPATLVQPVGSPLSLECTVEGTSNPNLYWYRQAAGRGLQLLFYSVGIGQISSEVPQNLSASRPQDRQFILSSKKLLLSDSGFYLCAWRKGARTEAFFGQGTRLTVV.

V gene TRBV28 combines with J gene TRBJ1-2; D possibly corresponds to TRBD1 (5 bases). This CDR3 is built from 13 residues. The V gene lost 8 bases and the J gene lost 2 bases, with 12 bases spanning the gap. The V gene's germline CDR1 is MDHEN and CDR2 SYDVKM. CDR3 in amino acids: CASDDSANYGYTF. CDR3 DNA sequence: TGTGCCAGCGATGACAGTGCGAACTATGGCTACACCTTC.

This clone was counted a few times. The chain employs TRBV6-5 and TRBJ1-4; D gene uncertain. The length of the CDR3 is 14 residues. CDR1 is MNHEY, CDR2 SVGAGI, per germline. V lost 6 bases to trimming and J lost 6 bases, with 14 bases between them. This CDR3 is CASSPRVVHEKLFF. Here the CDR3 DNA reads TGTGCCAGCAGCCCCCGGGTGGTTCATGAAAAACTGTTTTTT.

The CDR3 spells CASSILPGGQPQHF. The CDR3 DNA follows: TGTGCCAGTAGTATACTTCCAGGGGGTCAGCCCCAGCATTTT. This sequence joins TRBV19 and TRBJ1-5; 7 positions agree with TRBD1. The CDR3 is made up of 14 amino acids. CDR1 LNHDA and CDR2 SQIVND come from the germline V gene (reference sequence). V lost 2 bases to trimming and J lost 6 bases; unmatched junction nucleotides: 4.

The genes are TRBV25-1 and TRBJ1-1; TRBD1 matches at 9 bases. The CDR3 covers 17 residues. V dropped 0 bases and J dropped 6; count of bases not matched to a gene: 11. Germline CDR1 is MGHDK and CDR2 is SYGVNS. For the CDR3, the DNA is TGTGCCAGCAGTGAATATGAACAGGGGGCGTGGTTTTCTGAAGCTTTCTTT. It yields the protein CASSEYEQGAWFSEAFF.